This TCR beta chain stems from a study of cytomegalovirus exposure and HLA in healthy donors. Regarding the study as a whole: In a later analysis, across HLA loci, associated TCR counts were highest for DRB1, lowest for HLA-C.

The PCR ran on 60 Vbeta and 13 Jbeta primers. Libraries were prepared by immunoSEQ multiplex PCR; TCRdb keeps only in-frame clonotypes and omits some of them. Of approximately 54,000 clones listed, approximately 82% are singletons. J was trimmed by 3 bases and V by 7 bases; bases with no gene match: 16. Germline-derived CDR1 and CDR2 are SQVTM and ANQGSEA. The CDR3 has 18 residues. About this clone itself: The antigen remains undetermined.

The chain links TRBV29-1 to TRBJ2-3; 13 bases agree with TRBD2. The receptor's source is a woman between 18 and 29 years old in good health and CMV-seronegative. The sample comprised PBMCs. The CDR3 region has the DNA TGCAGCGGTAAATTTCCGGGACTAGCGGGAAAATTGACAGATACGCAGTATTTT. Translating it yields CSGKFPGLAGKLTDTQYF.